Listed below are T cell receptor beta chains from one sample, sequenced in a study of blood T cell repertoires in COVID-19. TCRdb's copy holds only in-frame clones and misses some; the assay was immunoSEQ multiplex PCR. The table records around 250,000 clones, approximately 83% of them present only once. Sequencing was performed on PBMCs or T cells enriched from blood (not recorded which). The receptors shown here come from a woman aged 45-65 years who had recovered from COVID-19. CDR3s include the opening cysteine and the closing phenylalanine or tryptophan. D genes are given only for firm matches. Part of the rows lack a size; the others show once, few, many or a class for expanded clones.

v_call: TRBV9; j_call: TRBJ2-5; clone_size: -; d_call: TRBD2; cdr3_nt: TGTGCCAGCAGCGTGGGGACTAGCGGGAGGCTATCAGGAACCCAGTACTTC; cdr3_aa: CASSVGTSGRLSGTQYF
v_call: TRBV5-1; j_call: TRBJ1-2; clone_size: -; d_call: TRBD1; cdr3_nt: TGCGCCAGCAGCTTGGACAGGGGAACGGATGGCTACACCTTC; cdr3_aa: CASSLDRGTDGYTF
v_call: TRBV2; j_call: TRBJ2-7; clone_size: -; d_call: -; cdr3_nt: TGTGCCAGCAGTGTGGGCAGGGGGGACGAGCAGTACTTC; cdr3_aa: CASSVGRGDEQYF
v_call: TRBV19; j_call: TRBJ2-7; clone_size: -; d_call: -; cdr3_nt: TGTGCCAGTAGTGCGGACTATCTACCATACGAGCAGTACTTC; cdr3_aa: CASSADYLPYEQYF
v_call: TRBV6-2/TRBV6-3; j_call: TRBJ2-1; clone_size: -; d_call: TRBD2; cdr3_nt: TGTGCCAGCAGTGCCCGACTAGCGGGAGGTCCCCATGAGCAGTTCTTC; cdr3_aa: CASSARLAGGPHEQFF
v_call: TRBV5-1; j_call: TRBJ2-4; clone_size: -; d_call: -; cdr3_nt: TGCGCCAGCAGCTTGGCCCAGGGTGGGGCCAAAAACATTCAGTACTTC; cdr3_aa: CASSLAQGGAKNIQYF
v_call: TRBV27; j_call: TRBJ1-2; clone_size: -; d_call: TRBD1; cdr3_nt: TGTGCCAGCAGTTTTCATCCGGGACAGCCTAACTATGGCTACACCTTC; cdr3_aa: CASSFHPGQPNYGYTF
v_call: TRBV11-2; j_call: TRBJ2-7; clone_size: -; d_call: TRBD2; cdr3_nt: TGTGCCAGCAGCTTTGGGACCTCTCCGGGGGGGCAGTACTTC; cdr3_aa: CASSFGTSPGGQYF
v_call: TRBV11-2; j_call: TRBJ1-2; clone_size: -; d_call: -; cdr3_nt: TGTGCCAGCAGCTTAGACAGATCCTATGGCTACACCTTC; cdr3_aa: CASSLDRSYGYTF
v_call: TRBV5-4; j_call: TRBJ1-1; clone_size: few; d_call: TRBD1; cdr3_nt: TGTGCCAGCAGCCCCGGGACAGTTCTGAACACTGAAGCTTTCTTT; cdr3_aa: CASSPGTVLNTEAFF
v_call: TRBV10-3; j_call: TRBJ2-7; clone_size: -; d_call: -; cdr3_nt: TGTGCCATCAGTGAGATGCAGTCCTACGAGCAGTACTTC; cdr3_aa: CAISEMQSYEQYF
v_call: TRBV3-1/TRBV3-2; j_call: TRBJ2-1; clone_size: -; d_call: -; cdr3_nt: TGTGCCAGCAGCCAAGATGGAGGGAATGAGCAGTTCTTC; cdr3_aa: CASSQDGGNEQFF
v_call: TRBV5-5; j_call: TRBJ1-1; clone_size: -; d_call: TRBD1; cdr3_nt: TGTGCCAGCAGCCTGATGGACAGGGAAGCTTTCTTT; cdr3_aa: CASSLMDREAFF
v_call: TRBV7-9; j_call: TRBJ2-7; clone_size: -; d_call: TRBD1; cdr3_nt: TGTGCCAGCAGCGGGACAGGGTCGTCCTACGAGCAGTACTTC; cdr3_aa: CASSGTGSSYEQYF
v_call: TRBV5-1; j_call: TRBJ2-1; clone_size: -; d_call: -; cdr3_nt: TGCGCCAGCAGCTTGAGTCCAGGCAATGAGCAGTTCTTC; cdr3_aa: CASSLSPGNEQFF
v_call: TRBV7-9; j_call: TRBJ2-2; clone_size: -; d_call: TRBD2; cdr3_nt: TGTGCCAGCAGCCCGAATAGCGGGAGGGTCGCCGGGGAGCTGTTTTTT; cdr3_aa: CASSPNSGRVAGELFF
v_call: TRBV3-1/TRBV3-2; j_call: TRBJ2-5; clone_size: -; d_call: -; cdr3_nt: TGTGCCAGCAGCCAAGCCCAGGGACAGTACTTC; cdr3_aa: CASSQAQGQYF
v_call: TRBV28; j_call: TRBJ1-1; clone_size: few; d_call: -; cdr3_nt: TGTGCCATCAATACGGGGAGCACTGAAGCTTTCTTT; cdr3_aa: CAINTGSTEAFF
v_call: TRBV4-1; j_call: TRBJ1-3; clone_size: once; d_call: -; cdr3_nt: TGCGCCAGCAGCCCCCTAGGTGGAAACACCATATATTTT; cdr3_aa: CASSPLGGNTIYF
v_call: TRBV7-9; j_call: TRBJ2-1; clone_size: -; d_call: TRBD1; cdr3_nt: TGTGCCAGCAGTCGCGACAGGGGGCAGCGGGACAATGAGCAGTTCTTC; cdr3_aa: CASSRDRGQRDNEQFF
v_call: TRBV28; j_call: TRBJ2-7; clone_size: -; d_call: TRBD1; cdr3_nt: TGTGCCAGCAGTGCACAGGGGACAGGAGGCTACGAGCAGTACTTC; cdr3_aa: CASSAQGTGGYEQYF
v_call: TRBV28; j_call: TRBJ1-2; clone_size: -; d_call: -; cdr3_nt: TGTGCCAGCAGAACCGTGGGGGCGCATGGAGGCTATGGCTACACCTTC; cdr3_aa: CASRTVGAHGGYGYTF
v_call: TRBV5-4; j_call: TRBJ2-2; clone_size: -; d_call: TRBD1; cdr3_nt: TGTGCCAGCAGTTTGGACAGGGTAAAGACCGGGGAGCTGTTTTTT; cdr3_aa: CASSLDRVKTGELFF
v_call: TRBV2; j_call: TRBJ1-5; clone_size: -; d_call: -; cdr3_nt: TGTGCCAGCAGTGATTGGGCAGACGTTAATCAGCCCCAGCATTTT; cdr3_aa: CASSDWADVNQPQHF
v_call: TRBV5-1; j_call: TRBJ1-2; clone_size: -; d_call: -; cdr3_nt: TGCGCCAGCAGCTTGGGCAGGGGCTATGGCTACACCTTC; cdr3_aa: CASSLGRGYGYTF
v_call: TRBV30; j_call: TRBJ1-2; clone_size: -; d_call: -; cdr3_nt: TGTGCCTGGAGTGTACAGGGCTCGGCTAACTATGGCTACACCTTC; cdr3_aa: CAWSVQGSANYGYTF
v_call: TRBV29-1; j_call: TRBJ2-1; clone_size: few; d_call: -; cdr3_nt: TGCAGTATCACAGGCTACAATGAGCAGTTCTTC; cdr3_aa: CSITGYNEQFF
v_call: TRBV7-3; j_call: TRBJ1-1; clone_size: -; d_call: -; cdr3_nt: TGTGCCAGCAGCGTCGATTCCCGAGCTGAAGCTTTCTTT; cdr3_aa: CASSVDSRAEAFF
v_call: TRBV3-1/TRBV3-2; j_call: TRBJ2-5; clone_size: -; d_call: TRBD2; cdr3_nt: TGTGCCAGCAGCCTCCGAGGGACTAGCGGGAGTGAGACCCAGTACTTC; cdr3_aa: CASSLRGTSGSETQYF
v_call: TRBV5-1; j_call: TRBJ1-1; clone_size: -; d_call: -; cdr3_nt: TGCGCCAGCAGCTTGGACAGGGTCGCCCGAACTGAAGCTTTCTTT; cdr3_aa: CASSLDRVARTEAFF
v_call: TRBV18; j_call: TRBJ2-7; clone_size: -; d_call: -; cdr3_nt: TGTGCCAGCTCGATTCGTAGATCCTACGAGCAGTACTTC; cdr3_aa: CASSIRRSYEQYF
v_call: TRBV19; j_call: TRBJ2-7; clone_size: -; d_call: TRBD2; cdr3_nt: TGTGCCAGTAGTATATCTAGCGGGACACTCTACGAGCAGTACTTC; cdr3_aa: CASSISSGTLYEQYF
v_call: TRBV27; j_call: TRBJ2-1; clone_size: -; d_call: -; cdr3_nt: TGTGCCAGCAGTTCCGACATCTACAATGAGCAGTTCTTC; cdr3_aa: CASSSDIYNEQFF
v_call: TRBV6-5; j_call: TRBJ1-5; clone_size: -; d_call: TRBD1; cdr3_nt: TGTGCCGTCGGGACAGGTATTCAGCCCCAGCATTTT; cdr3_aa: CAVGTGIQPQHF
v_call: TRBV7-8; j_call: TRBJ2-7; clone_size: -; d_call: -; cdr3_nt: TGTGCCAGCAGCTTAGGGGGGCTAGCCCTCCACTTGCAGTACTTC; cdr3_aa: CASSLGGLALHLQYF
v_call: TRBV19; j_call: TRBJ1-2; clone_size: -; d_call: TRBD1; cdr3_nt: TGTGCCAGTAGTATAGGGGGACAGCCTTATGGCTACACCTTC; cdr3_aa: CASSIGGQPYGYTF
v_call: TRBV7-9; j_call: TRBJ2-7; clone_size: -; d_call: -; cdr3_nt: TGTGCCAGCAGCTTTGTAAATGCCTACGAGCAGTACTTC; cdr3_aa: CASSFVNAYEQYF
v_call: TRBV2; j_call: TRBJ1-5; clone_size: -; d_call: -; cdr3_nt: TGTGCCAGCAGTCCCAGGAATCAGCCCCAGCATTTT; cdr3_aa: CASSPRNQPQHF
v_call: TRBV6-5; j_call: TRBJ1-1; clone_size: -; d_call: TRBD1; cdr3_nt: TGTGCCAGCAGTACAGGGGGAAAGGTATCCACTGAAGCTTTCTTT; cdr3_aa: CASSTGGKVSTEAFF
v_call: TRBV5-1; j_call: TRBJ2-5; clone_size: -; d_call: TRBD2; cdr3_nt: TGCGCCAGCAGCTTGGTTACTAGCGGGATCCAAGAGACCCAGTACTTC; cdr3_aa: CASSLVTSGIQETQYF
v_call: TRBV28; j_call: TRBJ2-7; clone_size: once; d_call: TRBD1; cdr3_nt: TGTGCCAGCAGAAAGGGACAGGGGGCCTCCTACGAGCAGTACTTC; cdr3_aa: CASRKGQGASYEQYF
v_call: TRBV7-9; j_call: TRBJ1-6; clone_size: -; d_call: TRBD1; cdr3_nt: TGTGCCAGCAGCTCCGTCCCGGGACAGTTAACACCCCTCCACTTT; cdr3_aa: CASSSVPGQLTPLHF
v_call: TRBV19; j_call: TRBJ2-5; clone_size: -; d_call: -; cdr3_nt: TGTGCCAGTAGTATAGCGGGAACCCAACGGGAGACCCAGTACTTC; cdr3_aa: CASSIAGTQRETQYF
v_call: TRBV7-8; j_call: TRBJ2-3; clone_size: -; d_call: TRBD2; cdr3_nt: TGTGCCAGCAGCTTAGACGGGGGGGTATTTAGCACAGATACGCAGTATTTT; cdr3_aa: CASSLDGGVFSTDTQYF
v_call: TRBV28; j_call: TRBJ1-3; clone_size: -; d_call: -; cdr3_nt: TGTGCCAGCAGCACCGTTGAGGGAACATTCCTGTCGGGAAACACCATATATTTT; cdr3_aa: CASSTVEGTFLSGNTIYF
v_call: TRBV6-5; j_call: TRBJ2-7; clone_size: -; d_call: TRBD1; cdr3_nt: TGTGCCAGCAAGACAGGGATACTTGGCGAGCAGTACTTC; cdr3_aa: CASKTGILGEQYF